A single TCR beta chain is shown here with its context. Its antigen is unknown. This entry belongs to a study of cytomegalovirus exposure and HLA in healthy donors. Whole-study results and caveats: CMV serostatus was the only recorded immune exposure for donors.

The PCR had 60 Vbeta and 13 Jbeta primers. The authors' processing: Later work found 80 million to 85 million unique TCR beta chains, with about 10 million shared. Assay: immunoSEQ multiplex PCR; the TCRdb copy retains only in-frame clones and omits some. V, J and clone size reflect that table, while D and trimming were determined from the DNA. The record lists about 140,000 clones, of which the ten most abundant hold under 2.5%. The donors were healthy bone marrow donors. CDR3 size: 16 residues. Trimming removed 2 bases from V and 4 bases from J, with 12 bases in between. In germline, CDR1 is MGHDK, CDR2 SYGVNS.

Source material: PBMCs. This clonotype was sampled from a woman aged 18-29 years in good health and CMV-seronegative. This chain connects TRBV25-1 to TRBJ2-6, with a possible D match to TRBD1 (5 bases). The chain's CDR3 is CASSEHQGSGANVLTF. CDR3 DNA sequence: TGTGCCAGCAGTGAACACCAGGGCTCCGGGGCCAACGTCCTGACTTTC.